Listed here are 27 T cell receptor beta chains from one sample, sequenced in a study of T cell changes during pregnancy in multiple sclerosis. Method: immunoSEQ multiplex PCR; TCRdb's copy keeps in-frame clones and lacks some. The table lists some 53,000 clones, 85% to 95% of them singletons, with 0.2% to 0.3% in the top ten. The sample here was CD4+ T cells from peripheral blood mononuclear cells, taken in the third trimester of pregnancy. Receptors were obtained from a female donor with multiple sclerosis, enrolled in a pregnancy study.

The chain employs TRBV4-1 and TRBJ1-6, with 8 bases lining up with TRBD1. J lost 11 bases, V lost 2 bases, and 11 bases had no gene match. Germline-derived CDR1 and CDR2 are MGHRA and YSYEKL. The length of the CDR3 is 16 residues. This CDR3 reads CASSQQLGTGGTPLHF. Written as DNA, the CDR3 is TGCGCCAGCAGCCAACAGCTCGGGACAGGTGGAACACCCCTCCACTTT.

The gene calls are TRBV7-9 and TRBJ1-1; no reliable D call. Germline V gene sequence: CDR1 SEHNR, CDR2 FQNEAQ (reference sequence). The CDR3 loop spans 14 amino acids. Trimming cost V 2 bases and J 1 base, with 8 bases left between them. Here the CDR3 reads CASSLQASNTEAFF. CDR3 nucleotide sequence: TGTGCCAGCAGCTTACAGGCTTCGAACACTGAAGCTTTCTTT.

The chain combines TRBV4-1 with TRBJ1-2; D unresolved. The CDR3 contains 15 residues. Per the germline V gene, CDR1 is MGHRA and CDR2 is YSYEKL. V lost 1 base and J lost 1, with 10 bases in between. As DNA, the CDR3 is TGCGCCAGCAGCCAAGGATTCGGGGTTAACTATGGCTACACCTTC. Translating gives CASSQGFGVNYGYTF.

The gene calls are TRBV9 and TRBJ2-1; TRBD2 matches 11 bases. The CDR3 has 15 amino acids. Germline-derived CDR1 and CDR2 are SGDLS and YYNGEE. J was trimmed by 9 bases and V by 3 bases; bases with no gene match: 8. As DNA, the CDR3 is TGTGCCAGCAGCGCCACGGGACTAGCGGCCGGTGAGCAGTTCTTC. Amino acid sequence: CASSATGLAAGEQFF.

The chain employs TRBV6-1 and TRBJ2-3, with TRBD1 matching 9 bases. The ends lost 1 base at V and 1 base at J; junction bases unmatched: 0. Per germline, CDR1 MNHNS and CDR2 SASEGT. The CDR3 runs to 15 residues. The CDR3 bases are TGTGCCAGCAGTGAAGGGACAGGGGGCACAGATACGCAGTATTTT. This gives the protein CASSEGTGGTDTQYF.

The chain couples TRBV7-9 to TRBJ2-2, with unresolved D. V shed 2 bases and J shed 3 bases, with 16 bases lying between them. The V gene's germline CDR1 is SEHNR and CDR2 FQNEAQ (reference sequence). This CDR3 has 17 residues. CDR3 coding DNA: TGTGCCAGCAGCTTAACCGCGATGGGCACCGACACCGGGGAGCTGTTTTTT. It is translated as CASSLTAMGTDTGELFF.

This chain joins TRBV5-4 and TRBJ1-3, with D tentatively TRBD1 (6 bases). CDR1 and CDR2 from the germline V gene are SGHNT and YYREEE (reference sequence). V was pared by 2 bases and J by 0 bases, with 9 bases between. The CDR3 runs to 15 residues. The CDR3 DNA reads as TGTGCCAGCAGCTTAACGACAGGCTCTGGAAACACCATATATTTT. Amino acids: CASSLTTGSGNTIYF.

The chain joins TRBV30 to TRBJ2-4, with D tentatively TRBD1 (6 bases). Germline V lookup: CDR1 GTSNPN, CDR2 SVGIG (reference sequence). The CDR3 sequence is 13 residues long. The V and J ends lost 8 bases and 5 bases respectively, with 16 bases between them. CDR3 coding DNA: TGTGCCGGAACAGGGAGCCCCCAAAACATTCAGTACTTC. Its translation: CAGTGSPQNIQYF.

The rearrangement links TRBV7-6 to TRBJ2-2, with 7 bases identical to TRBD1. Germline-derived CDR1 and CDR2 are SGHVS and FNYEAQ. The V segment lost 2 bases and the J segment 5 bases; nucleotides outside the gene matches: 8. The CDR3 extends over 16 amino acids. The CDR3 loop reads CASSLRQGGSTGELFF. In DNA form, the CDR3 reads TGTGCCAGCAGCTTAAGACAGGGTGGGAGTACCGGGGAGCTGTTTTTT.

The genes are TRBV6-5 and TRBJ2-6; the D gene is possibly TRBD2 (5 bases). The germline gives CDR1 MNHEY, CDR2 SVGAGI. The CDR3 extends over 16 amino acids. The V gene lost 2 bases and the J gene lost 0 bases, with 8 bases spanning the gap. The CDR3 protein is CASSYEGSSGANVLTF. For the CDR3, the DNA is TGTGCCAGCAGTTACGAGGGCTCCTCTGGGGCCAACGTCCTGACTTTC.

The gene calls are TRBV5-1 and TRBJ1-2; maybe TRBD1 (5 bases). Germline V gives CDR1 SGHRS, CDR2 YFSETQ. V lost 2 bases, J lost 7 bases, and 9 bases lay in between. The CDR3 totals 12 residues. The CDR3 loop is CASSFMTAGYTF. CDR3 nucleotides: TGCGCCAGCAGCTTCATGACAGCTGGCTACACCTTC.

The chain links TRBV7-2 to TRBJ2-7; 13 positions agree with TRBD2. The CDR3 is 15 residues long. Trimming took 5 bases from V and 7 from J; bases not matched to a gene: 8. The germline V gene has CDR1 SGHTA and CDR2 FQGNSA. The CDR3 here is CASSVRTSGRGEQYF. In DNA, the CDR3 is TGTGCCAGCAGCGTCAGGACTAGCGGGAGAGGAGAGCAGTACTTC.

V usage is TRBV30 and J usage is TRBJ2-2; no reliable D call. Germline loops: CDR1 GTSNPN, CDR2 SVGIG (reference sequence). The V end was cut by 1 base, the J end by 5 bases, with 11 bases between. This CDR3 has 14 residues. The CDR3 sequence is CAWSGATTTGELFF. CDR3 DNA sequence: TGTGCCTGGAGTGGGGCGACGACGACCGGGGAGCTGTTTTTT.

This clone was seen only once. The J gene is TRBJ1-1, the V gene TRBV28; 9 bases are shared with TRBD1. V shed 6 bases, J shed 5 bases, and the junction held 10 bases outside the gene matches. Germline loops: CDR1 MDHEN, CDR2 SYDVKM. The CDR3 totals 15 residues. CDR3 nucleotide sequence: TGTGCCAGCAGGGGACAGGGCATTATAGGGACTGAAGCTTTCTTT. Its translation: CASRGQGIIGTEAFF.

This sequence joins TRBV6-1 and TRBJ2-3, with TRBD2 matching 7 bases. The germline CDR1 and CDR2 sequences are MNHNS and SASEGT. Losses at the gene ends were 3 bases for V and 7 bases for J; bases not matched to a gene: 1. The length of the CDR3 is 12 residues. CDR3 nucleotide sequence: TGTGCCAGCAGTGAGGGGGGGTATACGCAGTATTTT. Protein: CASSEGGYTQYF.

This chain links TRBV10-2 with TRBJ1-1, with no clear D. The CDR3 covers 15 residues. From germline, CDR1 is WSHSY and CDR2 SAAADI. The V end was cut by 0 bases, the J end by 0 bases, with 8 bases between. The CDR3 DNA reads as TGCGCCAGCAGTGAGTCCAGTTTCATGAACACTGAAGCTTTCTTT. This gives the protein CASSESSFMNTEAFF.

This chain joins TRBV9 and TRBJ2-1; 10 bases fit TRBD1. From germline, CDR1 is SGDLS and CDR2 YYNGEE. The J segment lost 9 bases and the V segment lost 0 bases, leaving 6 bases of the junction unmatched. This CDR3 is 15 amino acids long. As DNA, the CDR3 is TGTGCCAGCAGCGTAGATGGGACAGGGGCGACTGAGCAGTTCTTC. Encoded protein: CASSVDGTGATEQFF. The full variable domain, rest sourced from reference TRBV9 and TRBJ2-1, is DSGVTQTPKHLITATGQRVTLRCSPRSGDLSVYWYQQSLDQGLQFLIQYYNGEERAKGNILERFSAQQFPDLHSELNLSSLELGDSALYFCASSVDGTGATEQFFGPGTRLTVL.

The rearrangement links TRBV6-5 to TRBJ2-1, with 9 nucleotides matching TRBD1. The CDR3 is 14 residues long. Germline-derived CDR1 and CDR2 are MNHEY and SVGAGI. V lost 9 bases, J lost 5 bases, and 8 bases stayed unmatched. CDR3 sequence (DNA): TGTGCCAGTCGGCGGGGACAGGGCGACAATGAGCAGTTCTTC. Residues: CASRRGQGDNEQFF.

This clone has more than one count but fewer than ten. The chain links TRBV10-1 to TRBJ2-2; a weak D match, TRBD1 (6 bases). The germline gives CDR1 WNHNN, CDR2 SYGVQD (reference sequence). The CDR3 is made up of 13 amino acids. V lost 6 bases to trimming and J lost 5 bases, with 10 bases between them. The CDR3 loop reads CASRVDSTGELFF. Here the CDR3 DNA reads TGCGCCAGCAGGGTGGACAGTACCGGGGAGCTGTTTTTT.

This clone was detected only once. The V gene is TRBV5-8, the J gene TRBJ1-1; weak D call: TRBD1 (5 bases). Trimming removed 4 bases at V and 4 bases at J, with 11 bases between. The CDR3 spans 13 residues. CDR1 is SGHTS and CDR2 is YDEGEE in the germline V gene. The CDR3 loop is CASSGYRFTEAFF. The CDR3 DNA is TGTGCCAGCAGCGGATACAGGTTCACTGAAGCTTTCTTT.

The chain recombines TRBV25-1 with TRBJ2-6, with a weak D call TRBD1 (6 bases). The germline V gene encodes CDR1 MGHDK and CDR2 SYGVNS. V dropped 1 base and J dropped 7 bases, with 17 bases sitting between them. The CDR3 sequence is 17 residues long. CDR3 DNA sequence: TGTGCCAGCAGTGAATCGAGGGCAGGGGTGGGTGCCAACGTCCTGACTTTC. The encoded protein is CASSESRAGVGANVLTF.

This rearrangement joins TRBV2 to TRBJ1-2; no clear D. Trimming pared 3 bases from V and 4 bases from J, leaving 12 bases between. Germline CDR1 reads SNHLY; CDR2 reads FYNNEI. This CDR3 region has 14 residues. CDR3 DNA sequence: TGTGCCAGCAGTGAGGAACCGGCGGTCTATGGCTACACCTTC. Residues: CASSEEPAVYGYTF.

The CDR3 is CASSPLTGTSKSTDTQYF. The CDR3 DNA is TGTGCCAGCTCACCTCTAACCGGGACTAGCAAGAGCACAGATACGCAGTATTTT. V is TRBV18 and J is TRBJ2-3; 9 nucleotides match TRBD2. The CDR3 spans 18 residues. Germline values: CDR1 KGHSH, CDR2 LQKENI. V was pared by 3 bases and J by 0 bases, with 10 bases of the junction left unmatched.

V and J are TRBV5-8 and TRBJ1-5, with 8 bases fitting TRBD1. Trimming at V came to 5 bases and at J to 0 bases, leaving 7 bases not matched to a gene. This CDR3 spans 16 amino acids. The germline V gene encodes CDR1 SGHTS and CDR2 YDEGEE. The CDR3 is CASSRPGQVSNQPQHF. The DNA of the CDR3 is TGTGCCAGCAGTAGACCGGGACAGGTTAGCAATCAGCCCCAGCATTTT.

V gene TRBV9 combines with J gene TRBJ1-3, with 7 bases fitting TRBD1. In germline, CDR1 is SGDLS, CDR2 YYNGEE. The CDR3 has 12 amino acids. V shed 3 bases and J 10 bases; nucleotides not matched to a gene: 4. The CDR3 DNA follows: TGTGCCAGCAGCGGACACAGGGGAACCATATATTTT. This sequence encodes CASSGHRGTIYF.

The genes are TRBV6-5 and TRBJ2-7; 9 nucleotides match TRBD2. The CDR3 length is 16 residues. CDR1 is MNHEY, CDR2 SVGAGI, per germline. Losses at the gene ends were 0 bases for V and 6 bases for J; bases not matched to a gene: 9. DNA of the CDR3: TGTGCCAGCAGTTACTCTCGACTAGCGGTAGTTCCCGAGCAGTACTTC. It specifies CASSYSRLAVVPEQYF.

The V call is TRBV30, the J call TRBJ1-6, with 7 bases that match TRBD1. The CDR3 runs 14 residues. Trimming at V came to 3 bases and at J to 7 bases, leaving 6 bases not matched to a gene. Germline V gene data show CDR1 as GTSNPN and CDR2 as SVGIG (reference sequence). The CDR3 DNA follows: TGTGCCTGGAGACCCCGGGACAGAAATTCACCCCTCCACTTT. This encodes CAWRPRDRNSPLHF.